A selection of T cell receptor beta chains follows, all from one sample in a study of Ad26.COV2.S vaccination and SARS-CoV-2 variants. Sequenced by immunoSEQ multiplex PCR; TCRdb stores in-frame clones only, minus some. The data hold about 440,000 clones, with 90% observed a single time. The input for sequencing was peripheral blood, taken in a trial of Ad26.COV2.S vaccine versus placebo. Source of these receptors: a person aged 18 to 65 who received the Ad26.COV2.S COVID-19 vaccine or a placebo. Each CDR3 is given with its conserved first and last residue. The D gene is left open where the match is weak. Clone size is shown for a subset of rows, as once, few, many or a class of expanded clone.

d_gene	v_gene	abundance	j_gene	CDR3aa	CDR3nt
-	TRBV2	-	TRBJ1-1	CASSVGTYTEAFF	TGTGCCAGCAGTGTCGGAACGTACACTGAAGCTTTCTTT
-	TRBV28	-	TRBJ2-7	CASSSSSYEQYF	TGTGCCAGCAGTTCCAGCTCCTACGAGCAGTACTTC
TRBD1	TRBV5-1	-	TRBJ1-1	CASSLRQGAFHTEAFF	TGCGCCAGCAGCTTGAGACAGGGGGCATTTCACACTGAAGCTTTCTTT
-	TRBV5-6	-	TRBJ2-1	CASSLGPEQFF	TGTGCCAGCAGCTTGGGGCCTGAGCAGTTCTTC
-	TRBV11-2	-	TRBJ1-5	CASSLASVRGNNQPQHF	TGTGCCAGCAGCTTAGCCTCCGTCAGGGGCAACAATCAGCCCCAGCATTTT
-	TRBV28	-	TRBJ1-4	CASSPRANEKLFF	TGTGCCAGCAGCCCTCGGGCTAATGAAAAACTGTTTTTT
-	TRBV19	once	TRBJ2-3	CASSPSSASTDTQYF	TGTGCCAGTAGCCCATCTAGCGCTAGCACAGATACGCAGTATTTT
-	TRBV5-6	-	TRBJ2-7	CASSLTGLFYEQYF	TGTGCCAGCAGCCTAACGGGACTTTTCTACGAGCAGTACTTC
-	TRBV7-2	once	TRBJ2-1	CASSLVAGFNEQFF	TGTGCCAGCAGCTTAGTCGCGGGTTTCAATGAGCAGTTCTTC
-	TRBV20-1	-	TRBJ1-1	CSGPKNTEAFF	TGCAGTGGTCCGAAGAACACTGAAGCTTTCTTT
-	TRBV7-9	-	TRBJ2-5	CASSLELHRQETQYF	TGTGCCAGCAGCTTAGAATTGCACAGACAAGAGACCCAGTACTTC
TRBD2	TRBV7-9	-	TRBJ2-1	CASSSPPEGGSNEQFF	TGTGCCAGCAGCTCCCCACCTGAGGGCGGGAGCAATGAGCAGTTCTTC
TRBD1	TRBV10-3	-	TRBJ1-4	CAISTDRATNEKLFF	TGTGCCATCAGCACAGACAGGGCGACTAATGAAAAACTGTTTTTT
TRBD1	TRBV28	once	TRBJ1-5	CASSSYRGGSNQPQHF	TGTGCCAGCAGTTCGTACAGGGGAGGAAGCAATCAGCCCCAGCATTTT